This TCR beta chain is from a study of T-cell reconstitution after alpha-beta-depleted transplantation in children. The CDR3 is 15 residues long. The germline CDR1 and CDR2 sequences are SGHDT and YYEEEE. With 3 bases removed from V and 0 bases from J, the gap between germline ends came to 12 bases. This clonotype was seen repeatedly, ten times or more. Unique molecular identifiers were built into the TCRbeta library. One entry per CDR3 protein, called by TCRdb with MiXCR from the PCR reads. The repertoire holds over 150,000 distinct CDR3 sequences, 8.5% to 14% seen once, with about 13% in the top ten.

The chain employs TRBV5-6 and TRBJ1-1, with D perhaps matching TRBD1 (5 bases). The receptor was isolated from a boy aged 2 to 9 with acute myeloid leukemia, due to receive a stem cell transplant. The input for sequencing was PBMCs, taken before TCRalphabeta/CD19-depleted stem cell transplant. In DNA, the CDR3 is TGTGCCAGCAGCTATCAGGGTACCCTGAACACTGAAGCTTTCTTT. Translation gives CASSYQGTLNTEAFF.